This is a list of T cell receptor beta chains from one sample in a study of T cells in narcolepsy. The table came from immunoSEQ multiplex PCR; TCRdb's copy has only in-frame clones and leaves some out. Of tens of thousands of clones detected, roughly nine tenths appear once; the ten largest clones hold 0.8% to 0.95%. What was sequenced was CD45RA- memory CD4+ T cells from PBMCs. The receptor source for this set is a human donor with narcolepsy. Each CDR3 is given with its conserved first and last residue. The D gene is left open where the match is weak.

V gene,J gene,D gene,CDR3 DNA,CDR3 protein
TRBV5-6,TRBJ2-3,-,TGTGCCAGCAGCCCTTACGGGGGTGGGGCTAGCACAGATACGCAGTATTTT,CASSPYGGGASTDTQYF
TRBV11-2,TRBJ2-1,TRBD2,TGTGCCAGCAGCTTTACTAGCGGGGGGTACAATGAGCAGTTCTTC,CASSFTSGGYNEQFF
TRBV4-3,TRBJ2-1,TRBD2,TGCGCCAGCAGCCTTAGCTACTCGGGACTAGCGGGAGTAAGTAATGAGCAGTTCTTC,CASSLSYSGLAGVSNEQFF
TRBV7-6,TRBJ2-7,-,TGTGCCAGCAGCCTACAGGGTGGGAGCTCCTACGAGCAGTACTTC,CASSLQGGSSYEQYF
TRBV11-2,TRBJ2-1,-,TGTGCCAGCAGCTCAAGGGTGATGGGCAATGAGCAGTTCTTC,CASSSRVMGNEQFF
TRBV7-9,TRBJ1-4,-,TGTGCCAGCAGCTTTAATCTCCGATCAACTAATGAAAAACTGTTTTTT,CASSFNLRSTNEKLFF
TRBV30,TRBJ2-3,-,TGTGCCTGGAGTGAGTCTAGAACCACAGATACGCAGTATTTT,CAWSESRTTDTQYF
TRBV28,TRBJ1-5,-,TGTGCCAGCAGTTTATATGTCCGAGGGGCCGGAGGACGCAATCAGCCCCAGCATTTT,CASSLYVRGAGGRNQPQHF
TRBV4-3,TRBJ1-4,-,TGCGCCAGCAGCCAAGATCCACGGGGATTTGAAAAACTGTTTTTT,CASSQDPRGFEKLFF
TRBV19,TRBJ2-3,-,TGTGCCAGTAGTCCAGGAGGGGAGGGCACAGATACGCAGTATTTT,CASSPGGEGTDTQYF
TRBV2,TRBJ1-1,-,TGTGCCAGCCAGGGGAACACTGAAGCTTTCTTT,CASQGNTEAFF